This T cell receptor (beta chain) was sequenced during a study of shared clonotypes between healthy human individuals. About the study: Donor ages ranged 18 to 49 years: two women, three men. Researchers assigned three CD4 naive, three CD4 memory, two CD8 naive and one CD8 memory plate to each donor.

With V trimmed by 0 bases and J by 7 bases, 10 bases remained unmatched. The CDR3 runs 16 residues. This clone was counted once. In the naive CD8 group, cells lacked CD45RO and were positively selected for CCR7, so terminally differentiated effector memory CD45RA+ cells were left out. Some clones are missing from TCRdb's copy, which holds only in-frame ones; the method was immunoSEQ multiplex PCR. Among hundreds of thousands of clones, 95% to 96% were seen once, and the ten largest hold 0.095% to 0.13%. The chain recombines TRBV23-1 with TRBJ2-5, with TRBD2 matching 8 bases. TRBV23-1 is classed as an ORF, of uncertain function. Input material: naive CD8+ T cells sorted from blood. This clonotype originated in a woman aged 25 to 39 in good health. The CDR3 loop reads CASSQSPAGESLTQYF. As DNA, the CDR3 is TGCGCCAGCAGTCAATCCCCAGCGGGAGAGTCTTTGACCCAGTACTTC.